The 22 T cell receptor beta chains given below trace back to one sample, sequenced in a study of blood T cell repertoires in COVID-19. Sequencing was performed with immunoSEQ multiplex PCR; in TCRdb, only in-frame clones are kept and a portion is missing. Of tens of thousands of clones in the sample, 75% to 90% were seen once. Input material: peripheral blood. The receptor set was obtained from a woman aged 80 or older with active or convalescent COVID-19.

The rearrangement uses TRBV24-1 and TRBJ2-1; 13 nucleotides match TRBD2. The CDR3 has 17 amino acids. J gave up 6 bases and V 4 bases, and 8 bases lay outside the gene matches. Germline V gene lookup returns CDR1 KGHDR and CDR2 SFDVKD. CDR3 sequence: CATSDAGLAGVSNEQFF. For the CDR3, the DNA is TGTGCCACCAGTGACGCCGGACTAGCGGGAGTATCCAATGAGCAGTTCTTC.

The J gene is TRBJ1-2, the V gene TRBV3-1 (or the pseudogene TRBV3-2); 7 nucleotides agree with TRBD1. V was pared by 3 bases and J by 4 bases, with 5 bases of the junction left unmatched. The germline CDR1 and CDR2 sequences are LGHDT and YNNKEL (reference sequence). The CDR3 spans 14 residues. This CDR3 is CASSHGGTAYGYTF. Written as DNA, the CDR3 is TGTGCCAGCAGCCACGGCGGGACAGCCTATGGCTACACCTTC.

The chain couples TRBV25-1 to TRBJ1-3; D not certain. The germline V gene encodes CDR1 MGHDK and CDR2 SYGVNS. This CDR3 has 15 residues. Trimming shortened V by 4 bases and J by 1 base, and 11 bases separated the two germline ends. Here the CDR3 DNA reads TGTGCCAGCAGTGGATTGCGAGGATCTGGAAACACCATATATTTT. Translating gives CASSGLRGSGNTIYF.

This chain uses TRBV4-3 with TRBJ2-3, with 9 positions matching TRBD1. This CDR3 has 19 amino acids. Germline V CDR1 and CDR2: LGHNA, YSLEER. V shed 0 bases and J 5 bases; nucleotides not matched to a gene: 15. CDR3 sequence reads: CASSQEWGQGGSHVDTQYF. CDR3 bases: TGCGCCAGCAGCCAAGAATGGGGACAGGGTGGTTCACACGTAGATACGCAGTATTTT.

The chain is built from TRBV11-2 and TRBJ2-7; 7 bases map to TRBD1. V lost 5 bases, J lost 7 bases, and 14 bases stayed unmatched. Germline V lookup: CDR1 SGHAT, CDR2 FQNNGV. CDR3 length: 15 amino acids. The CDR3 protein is CASSPIQGSQGEQYF. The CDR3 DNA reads TGTGCCAGCAGCCCTATACAGGGGTCCCAGGGAGAGCAGTACTTC.

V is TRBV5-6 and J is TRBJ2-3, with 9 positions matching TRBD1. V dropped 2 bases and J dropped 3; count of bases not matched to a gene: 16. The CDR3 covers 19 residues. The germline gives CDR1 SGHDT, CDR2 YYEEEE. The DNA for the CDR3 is TGTGCCAGCAGCTTAAGGGTCACCGGGACAGGGAGGGGAACAGATACGCAGTATTTT. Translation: CASSLRVTGTGRGTDTQYF.

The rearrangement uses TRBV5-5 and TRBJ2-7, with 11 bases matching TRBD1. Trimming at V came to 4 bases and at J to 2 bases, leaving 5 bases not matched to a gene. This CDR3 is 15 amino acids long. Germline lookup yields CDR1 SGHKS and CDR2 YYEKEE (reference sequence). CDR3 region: CASSARDRGAYEQYF. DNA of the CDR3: TGTGCCAGCAGCGCCAGGGACAGGGGGGCCTACGAGCAGTACTTC.

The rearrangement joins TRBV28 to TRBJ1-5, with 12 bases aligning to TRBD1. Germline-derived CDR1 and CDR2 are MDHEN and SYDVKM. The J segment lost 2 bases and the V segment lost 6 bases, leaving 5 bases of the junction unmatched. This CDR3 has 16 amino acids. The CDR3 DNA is TGTGCCAGCAGGGGACAGGGGGCTGGGCGCAATCAGCCCCAGCATTTT. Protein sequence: CASRGQGAGRNQPQHF.

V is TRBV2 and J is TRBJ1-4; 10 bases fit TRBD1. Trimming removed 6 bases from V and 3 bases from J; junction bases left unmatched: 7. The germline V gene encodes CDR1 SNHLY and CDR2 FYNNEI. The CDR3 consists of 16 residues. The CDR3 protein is CASSALGTGANEKLFF. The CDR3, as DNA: TGTGCCAGCAGCGCACTAGGGACAGGGGCTAATGAAAAACTGTTTTTT.

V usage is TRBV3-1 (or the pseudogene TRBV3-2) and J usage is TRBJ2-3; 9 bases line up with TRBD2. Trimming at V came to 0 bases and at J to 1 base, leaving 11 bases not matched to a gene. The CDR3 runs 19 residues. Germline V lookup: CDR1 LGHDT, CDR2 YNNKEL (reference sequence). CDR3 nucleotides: TGTGCCAGCAGCCAAGAGGGTTTCTTTAAGCGGGGGGGCACAGATACGCAGTATTTT. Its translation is CASSQEGFFKRGGTDTQYF.

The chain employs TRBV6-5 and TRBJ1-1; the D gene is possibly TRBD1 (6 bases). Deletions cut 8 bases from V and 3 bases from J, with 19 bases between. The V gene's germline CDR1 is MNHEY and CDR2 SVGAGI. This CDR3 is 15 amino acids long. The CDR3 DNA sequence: TGTGCCAGCTCCGGTACTCAGGGGCCCGACACTGAAGCTTTCTTT. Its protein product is CASSGTQGPDTEAFF.

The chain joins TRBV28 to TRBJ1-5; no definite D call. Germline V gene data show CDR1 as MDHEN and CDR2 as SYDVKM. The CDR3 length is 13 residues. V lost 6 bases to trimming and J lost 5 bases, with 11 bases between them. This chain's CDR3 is CASRLSYYQPQHF. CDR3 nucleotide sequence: TGTGCCAGCAGACTTTCATACTATCAGCCCCAGCATTTT.

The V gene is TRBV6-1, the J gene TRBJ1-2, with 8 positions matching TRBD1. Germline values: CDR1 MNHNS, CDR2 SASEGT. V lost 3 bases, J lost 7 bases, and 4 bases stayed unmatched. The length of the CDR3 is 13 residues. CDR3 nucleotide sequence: TGTGCCAGCAGTGACAGGGGGCGACTTGGCTACACCTTC. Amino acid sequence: CASSDRGRLGYTF.

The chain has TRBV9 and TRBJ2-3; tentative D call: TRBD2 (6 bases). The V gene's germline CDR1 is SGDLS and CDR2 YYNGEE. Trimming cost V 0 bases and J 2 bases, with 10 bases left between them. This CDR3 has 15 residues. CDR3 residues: CASSVGASDTDTQYF. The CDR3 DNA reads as TGTGCCAGCAGCGTAGGGGCTAGCGACACAGATACGCAGTATTTT.

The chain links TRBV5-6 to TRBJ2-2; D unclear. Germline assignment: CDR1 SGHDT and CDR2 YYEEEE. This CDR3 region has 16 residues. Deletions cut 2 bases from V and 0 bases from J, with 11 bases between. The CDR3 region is CASSFVRLTNTGELFF. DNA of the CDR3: TGTGCCAGCAGCTTCGTCAGGCTGACGAACACCGGGGAGCTGTTTTTT.

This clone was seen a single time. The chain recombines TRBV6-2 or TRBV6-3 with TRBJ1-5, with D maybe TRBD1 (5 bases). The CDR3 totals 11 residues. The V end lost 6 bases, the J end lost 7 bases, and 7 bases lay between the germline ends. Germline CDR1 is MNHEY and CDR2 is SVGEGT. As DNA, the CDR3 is TGTGCCAGCAGCAAGGGGCAGCCCCAGCATTTT. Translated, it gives CASSKGQPQHF.

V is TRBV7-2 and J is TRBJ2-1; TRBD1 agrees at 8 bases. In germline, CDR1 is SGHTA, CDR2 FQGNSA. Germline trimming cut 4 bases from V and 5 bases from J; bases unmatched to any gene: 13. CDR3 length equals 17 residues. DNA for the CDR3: TGTGCCAGCAGCTCCAGGGTGACGACAGGGGCCAACAATGAGCAGTTCTTC. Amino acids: CASSSRVTTGANNEQFF.

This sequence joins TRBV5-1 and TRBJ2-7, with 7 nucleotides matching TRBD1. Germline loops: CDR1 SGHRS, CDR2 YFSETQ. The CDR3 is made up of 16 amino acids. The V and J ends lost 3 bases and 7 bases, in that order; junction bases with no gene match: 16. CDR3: CASSWTPGQPSAEQYF. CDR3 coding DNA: TGCGCCAGCAGCTGGACTCCGGGACAGCCCTCTGCAGAGCAGTACTTC.

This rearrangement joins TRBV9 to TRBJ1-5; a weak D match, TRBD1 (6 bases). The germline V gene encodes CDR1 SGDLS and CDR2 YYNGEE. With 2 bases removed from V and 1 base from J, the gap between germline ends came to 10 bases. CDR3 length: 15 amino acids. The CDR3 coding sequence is TGTGCCAGCAGCGTTTCCGGGACAAGCAATCAGCCCCAGCATTTT. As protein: CASSVSGTSNQPQHF.

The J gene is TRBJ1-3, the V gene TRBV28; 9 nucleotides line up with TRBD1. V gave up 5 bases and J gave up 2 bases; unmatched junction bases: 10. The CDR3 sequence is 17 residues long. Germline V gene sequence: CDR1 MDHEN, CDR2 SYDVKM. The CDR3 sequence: CASSDAPGQGTGNTIYF. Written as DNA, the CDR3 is TGTGCCAGCAGTGACGCCCCCGGACAGGGGACTGGAAACACCATATATTTT.

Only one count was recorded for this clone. The DNA for the CDR3 is TGCGCCAGCTACCAGGCGGACAGGTCTTTAAATGAGCAGTTCTTC. This translates into CASYQADRSLNEQFF. The chain combines TRBV5-1 with TRBJ2-1, with 7 nucleotides matching TRBD1. The CDR3 is made up of 15 amino acids. Germline assignment: CDR1 SGHRS and CDR2 YFSETQ. V was pared by 7 bases and J by 7 bases, with 14 bases of the junction left unmatched. The full variable domain, with the rest looked up from reference TRBV5-1 and TRBJ2-1, is KAGVTQTPRYLIKTRGQQVTLSCSPISGHRSVSWYQQTPGQGLQFLFEYFSETQRNKGNFPGRFSGRQFSNSRSEMNVSTLELGDSALYLCASYQADRSLNEQFFGPGTRLTVL.

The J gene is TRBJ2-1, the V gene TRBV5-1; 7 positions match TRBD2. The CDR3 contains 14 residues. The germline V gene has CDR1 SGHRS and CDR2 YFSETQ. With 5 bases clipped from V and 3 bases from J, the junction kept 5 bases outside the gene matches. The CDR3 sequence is CASRASGIYNEQFF. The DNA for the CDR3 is TGCGCCAGCAGAGCTAGCGGAATCTACAATGAGCAGTTCTTC.